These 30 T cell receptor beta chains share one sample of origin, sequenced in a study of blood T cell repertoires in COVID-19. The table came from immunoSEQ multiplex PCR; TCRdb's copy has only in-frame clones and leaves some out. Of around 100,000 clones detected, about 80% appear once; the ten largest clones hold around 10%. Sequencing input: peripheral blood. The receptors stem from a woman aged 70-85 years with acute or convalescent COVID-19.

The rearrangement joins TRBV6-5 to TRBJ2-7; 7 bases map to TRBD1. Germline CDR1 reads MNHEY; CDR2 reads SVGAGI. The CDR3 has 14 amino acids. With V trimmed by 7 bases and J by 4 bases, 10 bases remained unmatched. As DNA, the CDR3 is TGTGCCAGCACCCCAAGACAGGGAGTTTACGAGCAGTACTTC. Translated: CASTPRQGVYEQYF.

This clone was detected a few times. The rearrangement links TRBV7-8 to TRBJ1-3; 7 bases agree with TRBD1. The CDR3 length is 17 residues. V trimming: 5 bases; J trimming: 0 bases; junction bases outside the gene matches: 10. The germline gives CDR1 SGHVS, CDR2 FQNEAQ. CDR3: CASSPRDRGFSGNTIYF. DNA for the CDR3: TGTGCCAGCAGCCCCCGGGACAGAGGATTCTCTGGAAACACCATATATTTT.

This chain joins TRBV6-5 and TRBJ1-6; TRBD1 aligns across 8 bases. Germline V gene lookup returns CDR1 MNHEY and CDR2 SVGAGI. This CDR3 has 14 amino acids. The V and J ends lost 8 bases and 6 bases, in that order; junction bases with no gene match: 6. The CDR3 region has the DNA TGTGCCAGCTGCCGGGACAGGTCTAATTCACCCCTCCACTTT. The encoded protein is CASCRDRSNSPLHF.

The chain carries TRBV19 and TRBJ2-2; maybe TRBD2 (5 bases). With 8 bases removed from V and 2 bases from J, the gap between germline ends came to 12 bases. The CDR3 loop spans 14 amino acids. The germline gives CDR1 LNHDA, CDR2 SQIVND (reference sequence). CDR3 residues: CASEGPANTGELFF. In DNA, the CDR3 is TGTGCCAGTGAGGGCCCAGCTAACACCGGGGAGCTGTTTTTT.

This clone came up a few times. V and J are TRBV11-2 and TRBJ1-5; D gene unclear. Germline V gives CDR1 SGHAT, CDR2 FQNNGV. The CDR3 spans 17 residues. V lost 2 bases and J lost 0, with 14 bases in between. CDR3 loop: CASSLSGSSYSNQPQHF. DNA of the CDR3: TGTGCCAGCAGCTTAAGTGGGAGCTCTTATAGCAATCAGCCCCAGCATTTT.

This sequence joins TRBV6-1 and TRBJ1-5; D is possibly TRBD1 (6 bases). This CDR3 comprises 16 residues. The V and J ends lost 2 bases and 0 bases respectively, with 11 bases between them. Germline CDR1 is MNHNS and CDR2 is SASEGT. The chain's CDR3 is CASSERGGTSNQPQHF. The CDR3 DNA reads TGTGCCAGCAGTGAAAGGGGGGGAACTAGCAATCAGCCCCAGCATTTT.

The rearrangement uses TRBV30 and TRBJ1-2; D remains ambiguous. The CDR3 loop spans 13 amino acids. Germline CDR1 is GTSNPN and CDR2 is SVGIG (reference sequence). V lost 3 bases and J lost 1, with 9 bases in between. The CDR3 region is CAWSPGSNYGYTF. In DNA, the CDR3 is TGTGCCTGGAGCCCCGGGAGTAACTATGGCTACACCTTC.

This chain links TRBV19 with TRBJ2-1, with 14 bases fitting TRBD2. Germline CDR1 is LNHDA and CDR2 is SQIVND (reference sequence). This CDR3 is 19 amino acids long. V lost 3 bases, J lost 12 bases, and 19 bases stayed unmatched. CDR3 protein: CASSIQSGLAGGLSYVQFF. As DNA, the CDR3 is TGTGCCAGTAGTATTCAATCCGGACTAGCGGGGGGACTATCTTATGTGCAGTTCTTC.

In DNA form, the CDR3 reads TGTGCCAGCAGTCCGGACAGGATTGCCTACACCTTC. Its protein product is CASSPDRIAYTF. The V and J genes are TRBV28 and TRBJ1-2; 7 positions match TRBD1. CDR3 length: 12 amino acids. Germline CDR1 MDHEN, CDR2 SYDVKM. V lost 5 bases to trimming and J lost 10 bases; unmatched junction nucleotides: 7.

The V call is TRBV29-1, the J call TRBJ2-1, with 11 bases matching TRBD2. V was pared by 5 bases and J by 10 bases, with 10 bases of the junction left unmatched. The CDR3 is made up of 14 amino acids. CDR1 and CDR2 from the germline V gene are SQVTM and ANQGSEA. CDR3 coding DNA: TGCAGCGTTACGATTAGCGGGGGGGCCTTGGAGCAGTTCTTC. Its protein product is CSVTISGGALEQFF.

DNA for the CDR3: TGTGCCAGCAGCTTAACAGTCGCTGGCTACACCTTC. Its translation is CASSLTVAGYTF. The V gene is TRBV5-6, the J gene TRBJ1-2; D ambiguous. Trimming left V 2 bases short and J 7 bases short, with 9 bases between. From germline, CDR1 is SGHDT and CDR2 YYEEEE. The CDR3 is 12 residues long.

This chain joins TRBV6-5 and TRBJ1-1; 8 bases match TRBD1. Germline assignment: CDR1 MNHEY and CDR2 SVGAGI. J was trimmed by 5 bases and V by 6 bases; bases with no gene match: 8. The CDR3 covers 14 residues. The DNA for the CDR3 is TGTGCCAGCAGAGTTCCGGGACAGGAGACTGAAGCTTTCTTT. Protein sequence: CASRVPGQETEAFF.

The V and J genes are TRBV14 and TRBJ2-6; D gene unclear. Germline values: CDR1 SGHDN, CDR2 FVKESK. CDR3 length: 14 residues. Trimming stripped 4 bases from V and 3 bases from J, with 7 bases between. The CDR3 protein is CASSRAFGANVLTF. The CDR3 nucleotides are TGTGCCAGCAGCCGCGCTTTTGGGGCCAACGTCCTGACTTTC.

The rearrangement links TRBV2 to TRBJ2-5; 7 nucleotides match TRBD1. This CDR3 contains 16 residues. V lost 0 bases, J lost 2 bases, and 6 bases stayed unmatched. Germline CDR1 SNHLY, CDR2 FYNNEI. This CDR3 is CASSEAGTAIQETQYF. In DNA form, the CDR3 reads TGTGCCAGCAGTGAAGCTGGGACAGCAATACAAGAGACCCAGTACTTC.

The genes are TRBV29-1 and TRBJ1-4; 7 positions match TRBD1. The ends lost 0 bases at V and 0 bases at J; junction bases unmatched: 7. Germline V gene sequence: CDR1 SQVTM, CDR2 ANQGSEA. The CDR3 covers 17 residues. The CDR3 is CSVEDRGWDSTNEKLFF. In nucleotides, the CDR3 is TGCAGCGTTGAAGACAGGGGGTGGGATTCAACTAATGAAAAACTGTTTTTT.

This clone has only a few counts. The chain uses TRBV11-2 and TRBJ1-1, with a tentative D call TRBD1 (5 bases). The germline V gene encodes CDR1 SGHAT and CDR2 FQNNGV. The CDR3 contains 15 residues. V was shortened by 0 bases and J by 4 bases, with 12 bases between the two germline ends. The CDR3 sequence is CASSLEGAWVTEAFF. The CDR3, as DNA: TGTGCCAGCAGCTTAGAAGGGGCCTGGGTCACTGAAGCTTTCTTT.

The CDR3 region is CASSVAGRVNTEAFF. The CDR3 nucleotides are TGTGCCAGCAGCGTAGCTGGGCGGGTTAACACTGAAGCTTTCTTT. This chain links TRBV9 with TRBJ1-1; D unresolved. This CDR3 has 15 amino acids. V shed 0 bases and J shed 2 bases, with 11 bases lying between them. Per the germline V gene, CDR1 is SGDLS and CDR2 is YYNGEE. Looking up the rest from reference TRBV9 and TRBJ1-1 gives the full variable domain: DSGVTQTPKHLITATGQRVTLRCSPRSGDLSVYWYQQSLDQGLQFLIQYYNGEERAKGNILERFSAQQFPDLHSELNLSSLELGDSALYFCASSVAGRVNTEAFFGQGTRLTVV.

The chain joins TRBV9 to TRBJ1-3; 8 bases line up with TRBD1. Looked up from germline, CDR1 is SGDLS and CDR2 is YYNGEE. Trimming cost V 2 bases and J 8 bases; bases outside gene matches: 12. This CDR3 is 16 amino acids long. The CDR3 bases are TGTGCCAGCAGCGTGGCGGCAGGGGGCGCCGGTTACACCATATATTTT. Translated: CASSVAAGGAGYTIYF.

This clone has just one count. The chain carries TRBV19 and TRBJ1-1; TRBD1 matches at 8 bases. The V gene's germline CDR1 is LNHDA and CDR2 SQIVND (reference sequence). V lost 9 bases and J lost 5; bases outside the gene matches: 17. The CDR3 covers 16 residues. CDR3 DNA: TGTGCCAGCGAAGGCCCTTGGGACAGGATGGGGACTGAAGCTTTCTTT. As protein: CASEGPWDRMGTEAFF.

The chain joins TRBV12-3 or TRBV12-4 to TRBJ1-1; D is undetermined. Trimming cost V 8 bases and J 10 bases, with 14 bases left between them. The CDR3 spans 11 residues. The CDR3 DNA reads TGTGCCAGCTCGGCGGGGTTTCGAGCTTTCTTT. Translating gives CASSAGFRAFF.

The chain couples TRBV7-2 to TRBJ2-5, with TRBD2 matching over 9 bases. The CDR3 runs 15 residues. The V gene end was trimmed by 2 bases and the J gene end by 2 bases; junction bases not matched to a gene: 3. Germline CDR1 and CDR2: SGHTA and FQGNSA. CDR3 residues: CASSLIAGGQETQYF. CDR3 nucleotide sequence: TGTGCCAGCAGCTTAATCGCGGGGGGGCAAGAGACCCAGTACTTC.

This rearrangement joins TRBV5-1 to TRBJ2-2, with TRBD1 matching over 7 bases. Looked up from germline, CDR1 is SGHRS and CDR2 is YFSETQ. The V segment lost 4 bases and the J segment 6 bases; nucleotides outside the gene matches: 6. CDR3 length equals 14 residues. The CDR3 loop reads CASSVRQGSGELFF. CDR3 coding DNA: TGCGCCAGCAGCGTGCGACAGGGATCCGGGGAGCTGTTTTTT.

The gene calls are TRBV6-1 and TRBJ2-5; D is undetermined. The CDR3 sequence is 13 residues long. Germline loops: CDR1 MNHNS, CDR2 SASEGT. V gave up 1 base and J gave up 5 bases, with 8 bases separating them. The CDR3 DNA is TGTGCCAGCAGTGAAGTAGCTGGGGAGACCCAGTACTTC. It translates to CASSEVAGETQYF.

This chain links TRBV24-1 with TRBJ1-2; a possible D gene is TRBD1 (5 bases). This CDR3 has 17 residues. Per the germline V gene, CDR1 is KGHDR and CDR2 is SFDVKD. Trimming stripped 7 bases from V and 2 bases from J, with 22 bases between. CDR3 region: CATSDGGSGGGNYGYTF. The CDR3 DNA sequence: TGTGCCACCAGCGATGGAGGTTCAGGCGGGGGAAACTATGGCTACACCTTC.

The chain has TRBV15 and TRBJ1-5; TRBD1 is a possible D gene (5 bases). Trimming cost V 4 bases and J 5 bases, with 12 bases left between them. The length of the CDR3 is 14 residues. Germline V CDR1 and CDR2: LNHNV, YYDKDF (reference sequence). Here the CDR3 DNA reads TGTGCCACCAGCACCGGACACTCCTATCAGCCCCAGCATTTT. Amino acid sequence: CATSTGHSYQPQHF.

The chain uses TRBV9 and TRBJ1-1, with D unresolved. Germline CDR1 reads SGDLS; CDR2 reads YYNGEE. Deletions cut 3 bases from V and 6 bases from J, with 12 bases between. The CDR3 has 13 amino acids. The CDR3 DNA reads TGTGCCAGCAGCGCACACAGCGGTTCTGAAGCTTTCTTT. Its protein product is CASSAHSGSEAFF.

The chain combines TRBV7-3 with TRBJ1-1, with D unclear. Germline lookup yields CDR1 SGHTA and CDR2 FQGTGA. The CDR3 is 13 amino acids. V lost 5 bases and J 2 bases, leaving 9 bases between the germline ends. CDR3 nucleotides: TGTGCCAGCAGCCCTGGCGGTAACACTGAAGCTTTCTTT. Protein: CASSPGGNTEAFF.

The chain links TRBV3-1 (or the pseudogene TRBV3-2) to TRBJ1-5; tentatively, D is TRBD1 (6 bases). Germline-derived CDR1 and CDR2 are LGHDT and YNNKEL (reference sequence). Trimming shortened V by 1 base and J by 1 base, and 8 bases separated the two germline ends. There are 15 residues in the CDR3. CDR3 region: CASSQAGESNQPQHF. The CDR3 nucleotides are TGTGCCAGCAGCCAAGCAGGGGAGAGCAATCAGCCCCAGCATTTT.

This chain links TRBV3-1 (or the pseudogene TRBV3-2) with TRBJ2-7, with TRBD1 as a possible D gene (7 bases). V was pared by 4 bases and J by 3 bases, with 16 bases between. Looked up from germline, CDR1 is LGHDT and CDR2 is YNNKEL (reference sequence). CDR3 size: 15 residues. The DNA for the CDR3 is TGTGCCAGCAGCCCCGGAGGGGACAGCTACTACGAGCAGTACGTC. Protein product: CASSPGGDSYYEQYV.

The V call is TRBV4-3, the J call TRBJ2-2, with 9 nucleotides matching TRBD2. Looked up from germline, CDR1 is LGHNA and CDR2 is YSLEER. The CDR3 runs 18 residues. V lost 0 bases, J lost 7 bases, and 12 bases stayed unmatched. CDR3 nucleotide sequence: TGCGCCAGCAGCCAAGAGAGAGGCGTGACTAGCGGCCTCGGGGAGCTGTTTTTT. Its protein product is CASSQERGVTSGLGELFF.